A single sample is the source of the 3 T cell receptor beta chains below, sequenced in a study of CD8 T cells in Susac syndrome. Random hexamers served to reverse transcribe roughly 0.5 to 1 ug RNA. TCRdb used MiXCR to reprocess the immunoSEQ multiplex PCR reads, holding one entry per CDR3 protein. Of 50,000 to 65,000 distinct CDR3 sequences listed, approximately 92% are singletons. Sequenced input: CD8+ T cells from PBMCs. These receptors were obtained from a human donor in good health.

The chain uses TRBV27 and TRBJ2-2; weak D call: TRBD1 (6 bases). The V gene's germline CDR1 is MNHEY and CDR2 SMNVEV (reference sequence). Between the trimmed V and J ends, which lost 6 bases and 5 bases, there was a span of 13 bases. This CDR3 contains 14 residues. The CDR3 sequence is CASSHYRETGELFF. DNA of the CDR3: TGTGCCAGCAGCCACTACAGGGAAACCGGGGAGCTGTTTTTT.

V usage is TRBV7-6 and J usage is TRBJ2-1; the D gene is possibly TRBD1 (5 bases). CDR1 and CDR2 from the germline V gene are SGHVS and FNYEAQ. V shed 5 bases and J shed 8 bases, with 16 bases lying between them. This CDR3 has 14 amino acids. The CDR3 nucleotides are TGTGCCAGCAGCCGACTTGACAGAACCGATGAGCAGTTCTTC. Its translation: CASSRLDRTDEQFF.

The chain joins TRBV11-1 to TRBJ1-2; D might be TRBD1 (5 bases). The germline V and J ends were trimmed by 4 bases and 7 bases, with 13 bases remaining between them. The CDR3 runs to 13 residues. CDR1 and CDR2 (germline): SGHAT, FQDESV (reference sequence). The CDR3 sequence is CASSSKQDSGYTF. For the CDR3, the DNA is TGTGCCAGCAGCTCCAAACAAGACAGTGGCTACACCTTC.